This entry describes one T cell receptor (beta chain). The V end lost 0 bases, the J end lost 2 bases, and 19 bases lay between the germline ends. Germline V CDR1 and CDR2: SGDLS, YYNGEE. This CDR3 region has 18 residues. TCRdb's table, derived via immunoSEQ multiplex PCR, lists solely in-frame clones and lacks some. The repertoire consists of about 7,800 clones, with approximately 82% occurring once and the leading ten covering about 1.8%. This record comes from a study of follicular helper T cells after annual influenza vaccination. The sample's time point: 2014-2015 season, 7 days after vaccination. Sorted blood CD4 subsets were sequenced before and after adults received seasonal inactivated influenza vaccine. Between about 35 and 110 mL of blood was drawn per time point. ICOS+CD38+ and ICOS-CD38- fractions were sorted from non-naive CD4+CXCR5+PD-1+ cells.

This TCR derives from an adult who received the influenza vaccine. The rearrangement uses TRBV9 and TRBJ2-3; D is unclear. The source was CXCR5+ CD38- circulating T follicular helper cells from blood, collected 7 days after influenza vaccination. The subset is: circulating Tfh, non-naive CD4+CXCR5+PD-1+ (ICOS+CD38+ or ICOS-CD38-). The CDR3 sequence: CASSVGSKPVQYTDTQYF. DNA for the CDR3: TGTGCCAGCAGCGTAGGCTCCAAGCCAGTACAATACACAGATACGCAGTATTTT.